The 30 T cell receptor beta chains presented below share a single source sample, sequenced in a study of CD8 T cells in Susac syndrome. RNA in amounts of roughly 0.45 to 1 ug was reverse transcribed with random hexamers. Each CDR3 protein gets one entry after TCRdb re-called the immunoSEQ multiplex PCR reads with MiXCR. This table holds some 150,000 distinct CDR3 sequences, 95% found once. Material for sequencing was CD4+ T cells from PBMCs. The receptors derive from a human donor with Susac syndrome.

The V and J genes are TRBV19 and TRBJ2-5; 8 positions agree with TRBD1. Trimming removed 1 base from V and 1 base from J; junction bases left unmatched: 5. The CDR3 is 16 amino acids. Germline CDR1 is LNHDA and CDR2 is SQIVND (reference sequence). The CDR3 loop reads CASSIAGTGLQETQYF. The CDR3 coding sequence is TGTGCCAGTAGTATAGCTGGGACAGGACTCCAAGAGACCCAGTACTTC.

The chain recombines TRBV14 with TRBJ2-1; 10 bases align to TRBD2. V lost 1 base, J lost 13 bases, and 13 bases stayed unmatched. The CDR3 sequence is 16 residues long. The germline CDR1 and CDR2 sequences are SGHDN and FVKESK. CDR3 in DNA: TGTGCCAGCAGCCAAGGGATGGCTAGCGGGGGCTCCCAACAGTTCTTC. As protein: CASSQGMASGGSQQFF.

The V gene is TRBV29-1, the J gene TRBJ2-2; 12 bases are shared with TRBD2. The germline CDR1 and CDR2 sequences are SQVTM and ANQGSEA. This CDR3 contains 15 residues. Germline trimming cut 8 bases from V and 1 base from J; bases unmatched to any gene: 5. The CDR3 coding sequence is TGCAGCATACTAGCGGGGGGCTGGAACACCGGGGAGCTGTTTTTT. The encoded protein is CSILAGGWNTGELFF.

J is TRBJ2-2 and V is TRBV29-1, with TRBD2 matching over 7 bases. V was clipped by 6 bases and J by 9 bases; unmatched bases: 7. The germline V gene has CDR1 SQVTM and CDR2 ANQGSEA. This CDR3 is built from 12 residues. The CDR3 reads CSVQTGGRELFF. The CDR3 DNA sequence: TGCAGCGTGCAAACGGGGGGTCGGGAGCTGTTTTTT.

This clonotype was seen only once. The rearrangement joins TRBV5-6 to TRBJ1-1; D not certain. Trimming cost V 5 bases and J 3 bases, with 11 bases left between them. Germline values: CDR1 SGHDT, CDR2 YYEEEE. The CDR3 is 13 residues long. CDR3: CASRFTGYTEAFF. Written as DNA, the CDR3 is TGTGCCAGCAGGTTTACGGGCTACACTGAAGCTTTCTTT.

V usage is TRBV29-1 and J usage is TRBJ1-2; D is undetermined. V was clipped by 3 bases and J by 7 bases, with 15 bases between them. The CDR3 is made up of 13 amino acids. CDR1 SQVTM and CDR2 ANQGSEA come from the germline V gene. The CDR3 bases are TGCAGCGTTGAGAGGGAGGGCTTTGGTGGCTACACCTTC. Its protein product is CSVEREGFGGYTF.

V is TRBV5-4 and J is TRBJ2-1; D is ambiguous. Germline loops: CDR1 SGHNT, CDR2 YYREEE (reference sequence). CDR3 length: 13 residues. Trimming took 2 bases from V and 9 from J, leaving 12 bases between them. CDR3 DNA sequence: TGTGCCAGCAGCTTCCTAGTTTTGGGTGAGCAGTTCTTC. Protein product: CASSFLVLGEQFF.

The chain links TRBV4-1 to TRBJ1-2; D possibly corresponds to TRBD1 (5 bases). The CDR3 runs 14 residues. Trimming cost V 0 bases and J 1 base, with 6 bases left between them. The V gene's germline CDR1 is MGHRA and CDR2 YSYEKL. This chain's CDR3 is CASSQDRVNYGYTF. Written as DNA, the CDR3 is TGCGCCAGCAGCCAAGACAGGGTTAACTATGGCTACACCTTC.

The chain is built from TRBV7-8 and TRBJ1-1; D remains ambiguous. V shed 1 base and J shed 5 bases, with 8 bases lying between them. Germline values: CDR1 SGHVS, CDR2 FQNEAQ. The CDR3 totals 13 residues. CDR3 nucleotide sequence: TGTGCCAGCAGCTTAGATCCCAGGACTGAAGCTTTCTTT. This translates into CASSLDPRTEAFF.

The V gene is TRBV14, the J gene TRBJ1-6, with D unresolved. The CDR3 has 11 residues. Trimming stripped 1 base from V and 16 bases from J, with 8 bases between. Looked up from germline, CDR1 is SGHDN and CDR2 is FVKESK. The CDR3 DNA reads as TGTGCCAGCAGCCAAGTGGGAGGGCTCCACTTT. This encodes CASSQVGGLHF.

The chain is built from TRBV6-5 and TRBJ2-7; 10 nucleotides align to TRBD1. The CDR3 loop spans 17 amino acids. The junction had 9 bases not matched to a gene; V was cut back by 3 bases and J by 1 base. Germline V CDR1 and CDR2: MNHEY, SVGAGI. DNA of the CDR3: TGTGCCAGCAGTTATTCGACCGGGACAGGGGTATCCTACGAGCAGTACTTC. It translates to CASSYSTGTGVSYEQYF.

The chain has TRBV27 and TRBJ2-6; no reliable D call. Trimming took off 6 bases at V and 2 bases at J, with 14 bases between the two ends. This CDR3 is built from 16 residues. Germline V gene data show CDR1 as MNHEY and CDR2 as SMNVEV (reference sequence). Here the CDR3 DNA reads TGTGCCAGCAGAGGGCTATCACTTCCTGGGGCCAACGTCCTGACTTTC. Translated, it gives CASRGLSLPGANVLTF.

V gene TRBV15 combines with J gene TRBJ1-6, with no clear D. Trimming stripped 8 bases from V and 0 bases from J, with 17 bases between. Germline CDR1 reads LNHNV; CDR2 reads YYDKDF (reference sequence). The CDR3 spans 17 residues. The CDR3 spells CATGRNGVSSYNSPLHF. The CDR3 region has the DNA TGTGCCACCGGTCGCAATGGGGTATCCTCCTATAATTCACCCCTCCACTTT.

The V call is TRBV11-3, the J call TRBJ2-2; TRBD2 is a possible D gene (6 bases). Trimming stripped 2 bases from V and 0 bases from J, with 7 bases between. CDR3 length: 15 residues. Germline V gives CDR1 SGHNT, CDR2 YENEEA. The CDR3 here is CASSLRGTNTGELFF. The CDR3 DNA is TGTGCCAGCAGCTTACGGGGGACGAACACCGGGGAGCTGTTTTTT.

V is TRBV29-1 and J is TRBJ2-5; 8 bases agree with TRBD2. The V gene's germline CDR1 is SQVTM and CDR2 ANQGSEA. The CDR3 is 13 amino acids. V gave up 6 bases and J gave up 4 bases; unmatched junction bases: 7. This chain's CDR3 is CSVRRGGSETQYF. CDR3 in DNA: TGCAGCGTGCGACGGGGGGGATCAGAGACCCAGTACTTC.

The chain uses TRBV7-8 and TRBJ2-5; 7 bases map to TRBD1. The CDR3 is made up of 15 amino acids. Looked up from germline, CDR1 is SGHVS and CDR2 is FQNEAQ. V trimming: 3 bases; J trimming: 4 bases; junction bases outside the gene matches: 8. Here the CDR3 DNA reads TGTGCCAGCAGCTTCATGACAGGGAAAGTAGAGACCCAGTACTTC. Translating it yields CASSFMTGKVETQYF.

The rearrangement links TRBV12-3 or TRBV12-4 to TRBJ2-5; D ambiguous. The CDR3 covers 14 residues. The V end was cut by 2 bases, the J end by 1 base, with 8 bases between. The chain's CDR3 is CASSLSGSQETQYF. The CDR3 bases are TGTGCCAGCAGTTTATCCGGCAGCCAAGAGACCCAGTACTTC.

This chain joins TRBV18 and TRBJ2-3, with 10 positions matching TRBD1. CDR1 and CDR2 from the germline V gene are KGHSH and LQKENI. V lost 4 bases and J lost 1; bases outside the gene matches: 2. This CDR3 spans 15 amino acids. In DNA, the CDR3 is TGTGCCAGCTCACTCGACAGGGGGCGCACAGATACGCAGTATTTT. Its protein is CASSLDRGRTDTQYF.

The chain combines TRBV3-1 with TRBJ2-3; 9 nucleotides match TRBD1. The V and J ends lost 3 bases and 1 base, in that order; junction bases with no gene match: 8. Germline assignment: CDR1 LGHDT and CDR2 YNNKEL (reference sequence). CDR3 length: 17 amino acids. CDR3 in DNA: TGTGCCAGCAGCCAGCTGGGACAGGGAAGAGGCACAGATACGCAGTATTTT. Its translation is CASSQLGQGRGTDTQYF.

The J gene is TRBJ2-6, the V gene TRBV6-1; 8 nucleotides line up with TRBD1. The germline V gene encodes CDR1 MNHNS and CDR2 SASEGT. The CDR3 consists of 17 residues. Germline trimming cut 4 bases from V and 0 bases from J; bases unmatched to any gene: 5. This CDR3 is CASSATGVGSGANVLTF. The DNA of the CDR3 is TGTGCCAGCAGTGCGACAGGGGTGGGCTCTGGGGCCAACGTCCTGACTTTC.

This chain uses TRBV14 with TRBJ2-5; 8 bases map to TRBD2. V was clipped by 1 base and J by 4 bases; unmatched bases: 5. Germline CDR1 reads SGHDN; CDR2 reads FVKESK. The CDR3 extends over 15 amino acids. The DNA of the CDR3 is TGTGCCAGCAGCCAAGCGGGGGGGCTCCGAGAGACCCAGTACTTC. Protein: CASSQAGGLRETQYF.

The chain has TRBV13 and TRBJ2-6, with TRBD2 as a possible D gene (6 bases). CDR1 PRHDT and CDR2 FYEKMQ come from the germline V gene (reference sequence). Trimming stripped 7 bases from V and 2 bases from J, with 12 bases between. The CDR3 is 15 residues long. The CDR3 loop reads CASMVWEAGANVLTF. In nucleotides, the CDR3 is TGTGCCAGCATGGTGTGGGAGGCTGGGGCCAACGTCCTGACTTTC.

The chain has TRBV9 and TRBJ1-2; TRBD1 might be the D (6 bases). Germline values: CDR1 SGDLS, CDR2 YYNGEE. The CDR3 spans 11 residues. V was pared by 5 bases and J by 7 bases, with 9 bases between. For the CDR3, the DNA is TGTGCCAGCAGAGCAGGGGCTGGCTACACCTTC. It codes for CASRAGAGYTF. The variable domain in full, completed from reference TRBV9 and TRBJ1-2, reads DSGVTQTPKHLITATGQRVTLRCSPRSGDLSVYWYQQSLDQGLQFLIQYYNGEERAKGNILERFSAQQFPDLHSELNLSSLELGDSALYFCASRAGAGYTFGSGTRLTVV.

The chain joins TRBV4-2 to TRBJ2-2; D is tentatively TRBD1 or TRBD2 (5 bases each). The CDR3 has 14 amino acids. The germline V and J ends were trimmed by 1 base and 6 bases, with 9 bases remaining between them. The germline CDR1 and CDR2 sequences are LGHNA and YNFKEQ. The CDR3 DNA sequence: TGTGCCAGCAGCCAAGTTCGGGGCCCCGGGGAGCTGTTTTTT. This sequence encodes CASSQVRGPGELFF.

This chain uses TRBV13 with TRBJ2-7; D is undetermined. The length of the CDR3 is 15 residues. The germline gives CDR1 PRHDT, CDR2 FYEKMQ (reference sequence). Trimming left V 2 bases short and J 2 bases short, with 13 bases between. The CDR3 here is CASSLTRGRTYEQYF. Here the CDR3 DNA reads TGTGCCAGCAGCTTAACAAGAGGCAGGACCTACGAGCAGTACTTC.

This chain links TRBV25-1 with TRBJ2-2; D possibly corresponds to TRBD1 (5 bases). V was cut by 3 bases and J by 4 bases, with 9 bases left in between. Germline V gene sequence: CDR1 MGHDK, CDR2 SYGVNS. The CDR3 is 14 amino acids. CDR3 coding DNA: TGTGCCAGCAGTGACAGGGTCGGCACCGGGGAGCTGTTTTTT. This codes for CASSDRVGTGELFF.

The CDR3 spells CASSERQPNTEAFF. CDR3 nucleotide sequence: TGTGCCAGCAGTGAAAGGCAGCCGAACACTGAAGCTTTCTTT. The V gene is TRBV25-1, the J gene TRBJ1-1; D not certain. Trimming removed 2 bases at V and 1 base at J, with 8 bases between. The germline V gene encodes CDR1 MGHDK and CDR2 SYGVNS. The CDR3 length is 14 residues. The entire variable domain, with the rest obtained from reference TRBV25-1 and TRBJ1-1, is as follows: EADIYQTPRYLVIGTGKKITLECSQTMGHDKMYWYQQDPGMELHLIHYSYGVNSTEKGDLSSESTVSRIRTEHFPLTLESARPSHTSQYLCASSERQPNTEAFFGQGTRLTVV.

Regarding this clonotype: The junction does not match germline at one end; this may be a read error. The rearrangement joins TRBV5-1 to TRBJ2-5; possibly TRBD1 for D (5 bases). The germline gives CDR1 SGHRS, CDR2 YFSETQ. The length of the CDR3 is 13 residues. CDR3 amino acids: CASSPTDHETQYF. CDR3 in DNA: TGCGCCAGCAGCCCGACAGACCACGAGACCCAGTACTTC.

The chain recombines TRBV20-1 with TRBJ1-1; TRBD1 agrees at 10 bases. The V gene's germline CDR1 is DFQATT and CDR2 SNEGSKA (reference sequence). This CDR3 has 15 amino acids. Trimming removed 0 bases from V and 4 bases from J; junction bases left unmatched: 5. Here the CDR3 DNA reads TGCAGTGCTAGAGAGTCCGGGACAGGGGCCACTGAAGCTTTCTTT. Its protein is CSARESGTGATEAFF.

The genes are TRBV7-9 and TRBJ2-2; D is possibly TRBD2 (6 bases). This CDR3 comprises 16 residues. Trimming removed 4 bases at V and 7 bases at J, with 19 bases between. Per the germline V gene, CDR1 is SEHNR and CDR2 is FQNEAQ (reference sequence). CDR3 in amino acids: CASSSDRDSVNGELFF. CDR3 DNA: TGTGCCAGCAGCTCCGACCGGGACTCTGTGAACGGGGAGCTGTTTTTT.